Shown below are 26 T cell receptor beta chains from a single sample sequenced in a study of CD8 T cells in Susac syndrome. RNA was extracted with the RNeasy kit, and a quantity of roughly 0.5 to 1 ug was reverse transcribed using random hexamers. TCRdb independently ran MiXCR on the immunoSEQ multiplex PCR reads; one entry per CDR3 protein. The repertoire holds hundreds of thousands of distinct CDR3 sequences, with 70% to 90% as singletons. The sample taken for sequencing was CD8+ T cells from PBMCs. Receptors were obtained from a human donor with multiple sclerosis.

The chain is built from TRBV5-4 and TRBJ1-6, with unresolved D. The germline V gene has CDR1 SGHNT and CDR2 YYREEE (reference sequence). V was clipped by 2 bases and J by 5 bases, with 14 bases between them. The CDR3 covers 16 residues. Here the CDR3 DNA reads TGTGCCAGCAGCTTCCGCCGCGAACTAAATAATTCACCCCTCCACTTT. Protein sequence: CASSFRRELNNSPLHF.

This chain uses TRBV27 with TRBJ2-1; D may be TRBD2 (5 bases). CDR3 length: 13 residues. Trimming removed 3 bases from V and 10 bases from J, with 13 bases in between. From germline, CDR1 is MNHEY and CDR2 SMNVEV (reference sequence). CDR3 sequence: CASSLSRDGEQFF. The CDR3, as DNA: TGTGCCAGCAGTTTGAGCCGGGATGGCGAGCAGTTCTTC.

The CDR3 DNA reads as TGTGCCAGCAGTTCAAACACTCAGCGGGAGGGCCTGGGAGAGCAGTACTTC. Translated, it gives CASSSNTQREGLGEQYF. The chain couples TRBV27 to TRBJ2-7, with TRBD2 matching 10 bases. Trimming took 4 bases from V and 7 from J; bases not matched to a gene: 16. In germline, CDR1 is MNHEY, CDR2 SMNVEV (reference sequence). The CDR3 contains 17 residues.

The chain uses TRBV27 and TRBJ1-2, with TRBD1 matching over 7 bases. The ends lost 6 bases at V and 4 bases at J; junction bases unmatched: 8. Germline V gives CDR1 MNHEY, CDR2 SMNVEV (reference sequence). The CDR3 runs to 14 residues. The CDR3 DNA is TGTGCCAGCAGGGGGGCCGGGACAGCCTATGGCTACACCTTC. Translating it yields CASRGAGTAYGYTF.

The rearrangement links TRBV28 to TRBJ2-5, with D tentatively TRBD1 (5 bases). Trimming cost V 10 bases and J 5 bases, with 14 bases left between them. The CDR3 runs 12 residues. Per the germline V gene, CDR1 is MDHEN and CDR2 is SYDVKM. The CDR3 loop is CATTGTAETQYF. As DNA, the CDR3 is TGTGCCACCACAGGAACTGCGGAGACCCAGTACTTC. Filled out from reference TRBV28 and TRBJ2-5, the complete variable domain reads DVKVTQSSRYLVKRTGEKVFLECVQDMDHENMFWYRQDPGLGLRLIYFSYDVKMKEKGDIPEGYSVSREKKERFSLILESASTNQTSMYLCATTGTAETQYFGPGTRLLVL.

V usage is TRBV7-6 and J usage is TRBJ1-1; no firm D call. The germline CDR1 and CDR2 sequences are SGHVS and FNYEAQ. The CDR3 sequence is 13 residues long. Trimming pared 1 base from V and 1 base from J, leaving 4 bases between. The CDR3 bases are TGTGCCAGCAGCTTAGAACAGAACACTGAAGCTTTCTTT. Translated, it gives CASSLEQNTEAFF.

This clonotype was seen once. The rearrangement links TRBV20-1 to TRBJ2-7; 8 bases match TRBD2. Germline lookup yields CDR1 DFQATT and CDR2 SNEGSKA (reference sequence). With 1 base clipped from V and 2 bases from J, the junction kept 4 bases outside the gene matches. The CDR3 is made up of 14 amino acids. The CDR3 sequence: CSARAGGRTYEQYF. The CDR3 DNA sequence: TGCAGTGCTAGAGCGGGAGGGCGAACCTACGAGCAGTACTTC.

The chain combines TRBV27 with TRBJ2-3; TRBD2 matches at 8 bases. The V gene's germline CDR1 is MNHEY and CDR2 SMNVEV (reference sequence). CDR3 size: 14 residues. This chain's CDR3 is CATVSGGSTDTQYF. For the CDR3, the DNA is TGTGCTACCGTGAGCGGGGGATCAACAGATACGCAGTATTTT.

This rearrangement joins TRBV9 to TRBJ1-2, with TRBD1 matching over 8 bases. Trimming cost V 0 bases and J 8 bases; bases outside gene matches: 12. The CDR3 consists of 16 residues. Looked up from germline, CDR1 is SGDLS and CDR2 is YYNGEE. CDR3 in DNA: TGTGCCAGCAGCGTAGACCCCATACAGGGGGATGAAGGCTACACCTTC. It yields the protein CASSVDPIQGDEGYTF.

The chain employs TRBV9 and TRBJ1-1, with D tentatively TRBD1 (6 bases). Germline values: CDR1 SGDLS, CDR2 YYNGEE. The CDR3 covers 15 residues. Trimming cost V 4 bases and J 4 bases, with 17 bases left between them. CDR3 bases: TGTGCCAGCAGCTCCACCGGGACATCAACCACTGAAGCTTTCTTT. This gives the protein CASSSTGTSTTEAFF.

DNA of the CDR3: TGTGCCAGCAATCTGATGGACCGACTTAATCAGCCCCAGCATTTT. Residues: CASNLMDRLNQPQHF. The chain employs TRBV28 and TRBJ1-5, with D unclear. CDR3 length: 15 amino acids. Germline loops: CDR1 MDHEN, CDR2 SYDVKM. The ends were cut back, 7 bases at V and 4 bases at J, with 17 bases in the middle.

V and J are TRBV7-9 and TRBJ2-7; TRBD2 might be the D (6 bases). CDR3 length: 15 residues. Germline values: CDR1 SEHNR, CDR2 FQNEAQ (reference sequence). The germline V and J ends were trimmed by 1 base and 5 bases, with 15 bases remaining between them. This CDR3 is CASSLEPGGGNEQYF. Written as DNA, the CDR3 is TGTGCCAGCAGCTTAGAACCCGGTGGGGGGAACGAGCAGTACTTC.

The chain uses TRBV7-3 and TRBJ2-6; D possibly matches TRBD1 or TRBD2 (5 bases each). The CDR3 loop spans 18 amino acids. Germline CDR1 is SGHTA and CDR2 is FQGTGA. Trimming took 1 base from V and 0 from J, leaving 13 bases between them. The CDR3 loop reads CASSLMTGPSSGANVLTF. The CDR3 DNA follows: TGTGCCAGCAGCTTAATGACGGGGCCGAGCTCTGGGGCCAACGTCCTGACTTTC.

This chain links TRBV6-6 with TRBJ2-3; no clear D gene. The CDR3 loop spans 14 amino acids. Germline CDR1 is MNHNY and CDR2 is SVGAGI (reference sequence). Trimming left V 4 bases short and J 2 bases short, with 10 bases between. CDR3 amino acids: CASSSSSITDTQYF. DNA of the CDR3: TGTGCCAGCAGTTCTTCCTCGATCACAGATACGCAGTATTTT.

This clonotype was recorded only once. The chain is built from TRBV27 and TRBJ1-5; 7 nucleotides align to TRBD1. The CDR3 extends over 14 amino acids. The junction had 2 bases not matched to a gene; V was cut back by 3 bases and J by 3 bases. Looked up from germline, CDR1 is MNHEY and CDR2 is SMNVEV (reference sequence). For the CDR3, the DNA is TGTGCCAGCAGTTTGAGGGGGCACAATCAGCCCCAGCATTTT. Amino acid sequence: CASSLRGHNQPQHF.

This clonotype was detected only once. This sequence joins TRBV7-9 and TRBJ2-7; 9 bases line up with TRBD1. Unmatched junction bases numbered 5, after V lost 5 bases and J lost 0 bases. From germline, CDR1 is SEHNR and CDR2 FQNEAQ (reference sequence). The CDR3 runs 15 residues. The CDR3: CASSGMTGGSYEQYF. CDR3 bases: TGTGCCAGCAGCGGCATGACAGGGGGCTCCTACGAGCAGTACTTC.

The chain employs TRBV27 and TRBJ1-5; 9 nucleotides align to TRBD1. V dropped 4 bases and J dropped 5; count of bases not matched to a gene: 6. Germline V lookup: CDR1 MNHEY, CDR2 SMNVEV (reference sequence). The CDR3 has 15 residues. Here the CDR3 DNA reads TGTGCCAGCAGTTCCGACAGGGGGAACGATCAGCCCCAGCATTTT. Its protein product is CASSSDRGNDQPQHF.

CDR3: CASSLGTYGTNEQFF. The DNA of the CDR3 is TGCGCCAGCAGCTTGGGAACTTACGGCACCAATGAGCAGTTCTTC. The V gene is TRBV5-1, the J gene TRBJ2-1; no clear D gene. From germline, CDR1 is SGHRS and CDR2 YFSETQ. V dropped 0 bases and J dropped 6 bases, with 13 bases sitting between them. The CDR3 consists of 15 residues. Combining the CDR3 with reference TRBV5-1 and TRBJ2-1 gives the whole variable domain KAGVTQTPRYLIKTRGQQVTLSCSPISGHRSVSWYQQTPGQGLQFLFEYFSETQRNKGNFPGRFSGRQFSNSRSEMNVSTLELGDSALYLCASSLGTYGTNEQFFGPGTRLTVL.

This clonotype has more than one count but fewer than ten. The genes are TRBV20-1 and TRBJ2-7, with D possibly matching TRBD2 (7 bases). The V end lost 6 bases, the J end lost 2 bases, and 23 bases lay between the germline ends. CDR1 and CDR2 from the germline V gene are DFQATT and SNEGSKA (reference sequence). This CDR3 is 16 amino acids long. The CDR3 reads CSATSDGGGHPYEQYF. In DNA form, the CDR3 reads TGCAGTGCCACGTCAGATGGGGGGGGACACCCCTACGAGCAGTACTTC.

This chain uses TRBV19 with TRBJ2-3, with a possible D match to TRBD1 (6 bases). This CDR3 is built from 14 residues. Per the germline V gene, CDR1 is LNHDA and CDR2 is SQIVND (reference sequence). V lost 5 bases and J lost 3, with 12 bases in between. The CDR3 bases are TGTGCCAGTAGTGCTCCTACAGGGACAGATACGCAGTATTTT. Translated: CASSAPTGTDTQYF.

This clonotype occurred a few times. V gene TRBV28 combines with J gene TRBJ2-7; D not resolved. The germline V gene encodes CDR1 MDHEN and CDR2 SYDVKM. V dropped 1 base and J dropped 0 bases, with 4 bases sitting between them. This CDR3 has 13 amino acids. CDR3 sequence: CASSLLVSYEQYF. In DNA, the CDR3 is TGTGCCAGCAGTTTATTAGTCTCCTACGAGCAGTACTTC.

The chain joins TRBV15 to TRBJ2-3; D gene unclear. Trimming took off 6 bases at V and 8 bases at J, with 15 bases between the two ends. In germline, CDR1 is LNHNV, CDR2 YYDKDF (reference sequence). The CDR3 extends over 13 amino acids. CDR3 sequence reads: CATRRVFRGTQYF. CDR3 coding DNA: TGTGCCACCAGACGGGTCTTCCGCGGTACGCAGTATTTT.

The chain links TRBV28 to TRBJ2-3; TRBD2 agrees at 9 bases. Per germline, CDR1 MDHEN and CDR2 SYDVKM. J lost 3 bases, V lost 6 bases, and 4 bases had no gene match. The CDR3 sequence is 14 residues long. The CDR3 protein is CASREAGGTDTQYF. The CDR3 coding sequence is TGTGCCAGCAGAGAAGCGGGAGGAACAGATACGCAGTATTTT.

This CDR3 reads CASGKVTGELFF. The DNA for the CDR3 is TGTGCCAGCGGGAAGGTCACCGGGGAGCTGTTTTTT. The V gene is TRBV28, the J gene TRBJ2-2; no reliable D call. This CDR3 region has 12 residues. Germline lookup yields CDR1 MDHEN and CDR2 SYDVKM. V gave up 8 bases and J gave up 4 bases, with 8 bases separating them. The full variable domain, in which reference TRBV28 and TRBJ2-2 provide the parts outside the CDR3, is DVKVTQSSRYLVKRTGEKVFLECVQDMDHENMFWYRQDPGLGLRLIYFSYDVKMKEKGDIPEGYSVSREKKERFSLILESASTNQTSMYLCASGKVTGELFFGEGSRLTVL.

The rearrangement uses TRBV12-3 or TRBV12-4 and TRBJ2-1; tentative D call: TRBD2 (5 bases). Trimming stripped 1 base from V and 4 bases from J, with 23 bases between. The CDR3 consists of 19 residues. Here the CDR3 reads CASSLEGRGQFIGYNEQFF. The CDR3 DNA follows: TGTGCCAGCAGTTTAGAGGGTAGAGGGCAATTCATCGGGTACAATGAGCAGTTCTTC.

The chain links TRBV21-1 to TRBJ1-4; the D segment call TRBD1 is taken from the table without a DNA check. TRBV21-1 is a recognized pseudogene. The CDR3 has 16 amino acids. As DNA, the CDR3 is TGTGCCAGCAGCAAAGCGGAAAACAGGAGGTGGGAAAAACTGTTTTTT. It is translated as CASSKAENRRWEKLFF.